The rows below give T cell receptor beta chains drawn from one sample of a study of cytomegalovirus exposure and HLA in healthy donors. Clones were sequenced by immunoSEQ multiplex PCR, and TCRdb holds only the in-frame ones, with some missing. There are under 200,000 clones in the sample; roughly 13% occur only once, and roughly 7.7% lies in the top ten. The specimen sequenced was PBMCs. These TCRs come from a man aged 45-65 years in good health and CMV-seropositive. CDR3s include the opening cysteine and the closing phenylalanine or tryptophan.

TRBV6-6,CASRGQLLGPQHF
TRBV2,CASSPVLGEEYGYTF
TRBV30,CAWSVTSGAGTGELFF
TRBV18,CASSLDRDYGYTF
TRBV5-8,CASSPGQGHTGELFF
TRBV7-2,CASSSYYGYTF
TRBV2,CASLRQGATGELFF
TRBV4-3,CASSQAGRETEAFF
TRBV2,CASNTRRTGNEKLFF
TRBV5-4,CASSIQGIRDTQYF
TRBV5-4,CASSLTEGAGEAFF
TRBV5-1,CASSFQSGGRDIQYF
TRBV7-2,CAGSSPDRNYGYTF
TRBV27,CASSLDREAQPQHF
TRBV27,CASSHWDRDNSPLHF
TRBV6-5,CASREGTPNTEAFF
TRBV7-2,CASSATPIQETQYF
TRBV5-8,CASSFTPGLVQETQYF
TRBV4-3,CASSQGIGAGKSSGANVLTF
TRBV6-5,CASSYRGLGTSRAVF
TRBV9,CASSVGGGEAFF
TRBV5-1,CASRVDNAEAFF
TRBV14,CASSQVDRKSGGLTDTQYF
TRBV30,CARNLYRGHNYGYPF
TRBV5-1,CASSLTAGGNQPQHF
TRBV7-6,CASSLGGAGGRGTDTQYF
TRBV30,CAWNSDSKNGYTF
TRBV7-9,CASSPRTGMGSPLHF
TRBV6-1,CASSSKRGGYNEQFF
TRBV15,CATSRDSGGYNEQFF
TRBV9,CASSGMGQMNTEAFF
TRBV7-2,CASSFAGGYGYTF
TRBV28,CASSLGTDNEQFF
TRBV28,CASSDPGTGGPTDTQYF
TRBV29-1,CSVENDRREAFF
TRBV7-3,CASSLTAAFNEQFF
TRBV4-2,CASSQDQLAGGPVRNEQFF
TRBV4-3,CASSQDIGTEAFF
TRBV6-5,CASRMAGSGPEAFF
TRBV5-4,CASIPSSSVKNIQYF